The next 8 T cell receptor beta chains were all read from a single sample in a study of T-cell memory formation after mild COVID-19. TCRdb reanalysed the 5' RACE reads using MiXCR and keeps one entry per CDR3 protein. The repertoire consists of 350,000 to 500,000 distinct CDR3 sequences, with about 20% occurring once and the leading ten covering around a fifth. Sequenced input: PBMCs or a T cell subset sorted from them (not recorded which). Source of these receptors: a man between 18 and 35 years old who had mild COVID-19 (a few samples of this study predate the infection). Cell type and time point are not known.

The CDR3 is CASSHLAGSEDTQYF. Written as DNA, the CDR3 is TGTGCCAGCAGCCACTTGGCGGGCAGCGAGGATACGCAGTATTTT. This sequence joins TRBV7-9 and TRBJ2-3; tentative D call: TRBD2 (5 bases). Germline CDR1 reads SEHNR; CDR2 reads FQNEAQ (reference sequence). There are 15 residues in the CDR3. V lost 5 bases and J lost 6, with 18 bases in between.

In this sample, this clonotype turned up many times. The V call is TRBV5-1, the J call TRBJ2-7, with 7 bases matching TRBD2. Germline loops: CDR1 SGHRS, CDR2 YFSETQ. With 0 bases clipped from V and 2 bases from J, the junction kept 5 bases outside the gene matches. The CDR3 is 15 residues long. The chain's CDR3 is CASSLEPGGTYEQYV. CDR3 DNA sequence: TGCGCCAGCAGCTTGGAACCGGGGGGAACCTACGAGCAGTACGTC.

This clonotype was seen a handful of times. The rearrangement uses TRBV7-2 and TRBJ2-3; 8 nucleotides agree with TRBD1. The length of the CDR3 is 13 residues. J lost 5 bases, V lost 6 bases, and 4 bases had no gene match. Germline V gives CDR1 SGHTA, CDR2 FQGNSA. The CDR3 DNA reads as TGTGCCAGCAGTTACAGGGGGGAAGATACGCAGTATTTT. This sequence encodes CASSYRGEDTQYF.

This sequence joins TRBV7-2 and TRBJ1-3; D not certain. The V end lost 7 bases, the J end lost 0 bases, and 13 bases lay between the germline ends. Germline V gene sequence: CDR1 SGHTA, CDR2 FQGNSA. The CDR3 totals 15 residues. The CDR3 DNA follows: TGTGCCAGCACCCTGGGAGGGTACTCTGGAAACACCATATATTTT. It is translated as CASTLGGYSGNTIYF.

This clonotype has just a few counts. This sequence joins TRBV4-3 and TRBJ2-7; D is uncertain. This CDR3 has 16 amino acids. Germline CDR1 is LGHNA and CDR2 is YSLEER. The ends were cut back, 0 bases at V and 2 bases at J, with 14 bases in the middle. CDR3 DNA: TGCGCCAGCAGCCAAGATCGGAGCAGGATAACCTACGAGCAGTACTTC. Protein sequence: CASSQDRSRITYEQYF.

This clonotype was seen more than once but under ten times. The rearrangement joins TRBV9 to TRBJ2-5, with a weak D call TRBD2 (5 bases). The CDR3 is 13 residues long. Germline V gives CDR1 SGDLS, CDR2 YYNGEE. V lost 3 bases and J lost 5, with 11 bases in between. Written as DNA, the CDR3 is TGTGCCAGCAGCGGGAGCCCGGGGGAGACCCAGTACTTC. Its translation is CASSGSPGETQYF.

At least ten counts were recorded for this clonotype. The chain employs TRBV7-8 and TRBJ2-1; 8 bases line up with TRBD2. The CDR3 spans 12 residues. The V and J ends lost 5 bases and 10 bases, in that order; junction bases with no gene match: 4. Germline V gives CDR1 SGHVS, CDR2 FQNEAQ. In nucleotides, the CDR3 is TGTGCCAGCAGCCCTCCTAGCGGGGAGCAGTTCTTC. It translates to CASSPPSGEQFF.

The chain uses TRBV14 and TRBJ2-5; D is uncertain. Germline lookup yields CDR1 SGHDN and CDR2 FVKESK. The CDR3 extends over 18 amino acids. Trimming left V 1 base short and J 0 bases short, with 18 bases between. The CDR3 DNA follows: TGTGCCAGCAGCCAAGGGCTCGGTCACAGCAAGTACCAAGAGACCCAGTACTTC. This sequence encodes CASSQGLGHSKYQETQYF.